Described below is a single T cell receptor (beta chain) sequence and its context. V was trimmed by 2 bases and J by 3 bases, leaving 25 bases between them. The CDR3 runs 18 residues. From germline, CDR1 is SQVTM and CDR2 ANQGSEA. This sample is drawn from a study of shared clonotypes between healthy human individuals. Sequenced by immunoSEQ multiplex PCR; TCRdb stores in-frame clones only, minus some. Found here are around 700,000 clones, less than 80% of them singletons; the top ten hold around 2%. Sequencing was done on a sample of memory CD4+ T cells sorted from blood. As for subset: CD45RA-negative fraction. This TCR was recovered from a woman in her 30s in good health. The chain uses TRBV29-1 and TRBJ1-1; possible D gene TRBD1, 5 bases. CDR3 DNA sequence: TGCAGCGTTGAATTGCGCCACCGGGGACGTGTGGGGTACACTGAAGCTTTCTTT. Amino acid sequence: CSVELRHRGRVGYTEAFF.